This T cell receptor (beta chain) originates from a study of blood T cells in healthy people across ages. General study findings and limits: Fewer expanded clones and more diversity marked long-lived versus aged donors.

V lost 3 bases and J lost 4, with 6 bases in between. Germline loops: CDR1 LGHDT, CDR2 YNNKEL (reference sequence). The CDR3 has 12 residues. Sample donors were healthy Caucasian individuals that came from Russia, aged roughly 6 to 95. Isolated per sample were at least 6 million PBMCs. This clonotype was found a few times. Its cognate antigen is unknown. Combining a sample-barcoded 5' primer with a J-beta primer mix, a second PCR ran for roughly 7 to 11 cycles. Each of the cDNA molecules was tagged by a template-switch adaptor with 12 random nucleotides. Each CDR3 protein gets one entry after TCRdb re-called the 5' RACE reads with MiXCR. The data contain about 640,000 distinct CDR3 sequences, approximately 30% of them singletons.

Material: blood. This clonotype was obtained from an elderly woman in good health. V and J are TRBV3-1 and TRBJ1-1; no reliable D call. DNA for the CDR3: TGTGCCAGCAGCCATCAATCCACTGAAGCTTTCTTT. It specifies CASSHQSTEAFF.